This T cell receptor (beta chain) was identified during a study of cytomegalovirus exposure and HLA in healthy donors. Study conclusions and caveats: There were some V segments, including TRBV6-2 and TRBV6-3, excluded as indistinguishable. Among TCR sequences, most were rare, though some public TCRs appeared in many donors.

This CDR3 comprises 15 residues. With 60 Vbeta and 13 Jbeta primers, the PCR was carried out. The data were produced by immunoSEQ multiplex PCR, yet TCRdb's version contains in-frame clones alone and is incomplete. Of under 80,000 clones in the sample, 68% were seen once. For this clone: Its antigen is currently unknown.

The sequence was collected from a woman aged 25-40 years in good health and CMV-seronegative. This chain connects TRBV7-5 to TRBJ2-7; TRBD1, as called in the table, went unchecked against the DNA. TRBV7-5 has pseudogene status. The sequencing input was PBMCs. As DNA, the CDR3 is TGTGCCAGAAGAAAACAGACGGGACAGCCTTACGAGCAGTACTTC. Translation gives CARRKQTGQPYEQYF.